This T cell receptor (beta chain) was sequenced during a study of type 1 regulatory T cells. Across the study: T-allo10 is a Tr1-enriched, alloantigen-specific CD4 T cell product made in vitro.

TCRdb re-analysed the reads in MiXCR, keeping a single row per CDR3 protein. The sample holds approximately 72,000 distinct CDR3 sequences, around 63% seen once. The CDR3 totals 15 residues. CDR1 and CDR2 (germline): LNHNV, YYDKDF (reference sequence). The V end lost 0 bases, the J end lost 4 bases, and 10 bases lay between the germline ends. T-allo10 cells from the graft donor were described as anergic, host-alloantigen-specific, and alloantigen-specific suppressors. In regard to this clonotype: Its specificity is not known.

The sample taken for sequencing was cultured T cells, either the whole culture or a sorted T cell fraction (not recorded which). Subset specified: Tr1-enriched cell product generated in vitro against host alloantigens. The V gene is TRBV15, the J gene TRBJ1-3; a weak D match, TRBD1 (6 bases). The sequence derives from a human donor in good health. The CDR3 region has the DNA TGTGCCACCAGCAGAGATAATACAGGGGGAAACACCATATATTTT. Translated: CATSRDNTGGNTIYF.